The 29 T cell receptor beta chains reported below all come from one sample, sequenced in a study of regulatory T cells in long-lasting Graves disease. Time point in this sample: persistent/refractory GD, antithyroid drugs over 5 years with positive TRAb. PBMC RNA was the source of the TCR library. In building TCR beta libraries, iRepertoire HTBI primers were used together with Arm-PCR of CDR3 regions. TCRdb re-called the multiplex PCR reads through MiXCR, storing one row per CDR3 protein. The table shows some 330,000 distinct CDR3 sequences, with about 23% occurring only once. This material consisted of peripheral blood mononuclear cells (PBMCs), taken when the disease was refractory, from a patient treated with antithyroid drugs. Receptors originate from a woman aged 35 to 49 with Graves disease.

In its sample, this clonotype was seen many times. The rearrangement uses TRBV28 and TRBJ2-7; TRBD1 aligns across 7 bases. This CDR3 is built from 18 residues. With 3 bases clipped from V and 0 bases from J, the junction kept 14 bases outside the gene matches. The germline V gene has CDR1 MDHEN and CDR2 SYDVKM. Here the CDR3 reads CASSFHRDSRKSSYEQYF. The CDR3 DNA is TGTGCCAGCAGTTTTCATCGGGACAGTAGGAAAAGCTCCTACGAGCAGTACTTC.

This clonotype was recorded many times. The chain employs TRBV2 and TRBJ2-7; unclear D gene. The CDR3 totals 14 residues. Germline V lookup: CDR1 SNHLY, CDR2 FYNNEI. V dropped 5 bases and J dropped 2 bases, with 13 bases sitting between them. CDR3 DNA sequence: TGTGCCAGCAGTTCCCTCAATATCGCCTACGAGCAGTACTTC. The encoded protein is CASSSLNIAYEQYF.

The chain employs TRBV7-3 and TRBJ2-1; D is uncertain. CDR3 length: 14 amino acids. Germline V CDR1 and CDR2: SGHTA, FQGTGA. The ends were cut back, 0 bases at V and 9 bases at J, with 12 bases in the middle. The CDR3 nucleotides read TGTGCCAGCAGCTTAACTGACACCCGTAGTGAGCAGTTCTTC. Protein sequence: CASSLTDTRSEQFF. Complete variable domain (other parts from reference TRBV7-3 and TRBJ2-1): GAGVSQTPSNKVTEKGKYVELRCDPISGHTALYWYRQSLGQGPEFLIYFQGTGAADDSGLPNDRFFAVRPEGSVSTLKIQRTERGDSAVYLCASSLTDTRSEQFFGPGTRLTVL.

For this clonotype: A much larger clone sits a single nucleotide away, making a read error possible. The rearrangement uses TRBV6-1 and TRBJ2-7; D not resolved. The germline V gene encodes CDR1 MNHNS and CDR2 SASEGT. Trimming pared 7 bases from V and 3 bases from J, leaving 10 bases between. This CDR3 has 12 residues. The DNA for the CDR3 is TGTGCCAGCATTTCATGTGGCTACGAGCAGTACTTC. Protein sequence: CASISCGYEQYF.

This clonotype was picked up many times. This sequence joins TRBV2 and TRBJ1-6; TRBD1 might be the D (5 bases). Trimming took 3 bases from V and 11 from J, leaving 26 bases between them. The CDR3 runs to 18 residues. Germline-derived CDR1 and CDR2 are SNHLY and FYNNEI. The CDR3 region is CASSDYWWGGTSLAPLHF. CDR3 sequence (DNA): TGTGCCAGCAGTGACTATTGGTGGGGGGGAACCTCGTTGGCACCCCTCCACTTT.

There are many counts of this clonotype. V gene TRBV29-1 combines with J gene TRBJ1-4; D gene ambiguous. The CDR3 consists of 14 residues. Between the trimmed V and J ends, which lost 1 base and 3 bases, there was a span of 9 bases. Germline lookup yields CDR1 SQVTM and CDR2 ANQGSEA. The CDR3 is CSVEAEGANEKLFF. In DNA, the CDR3 is TGCAGCGTTGAAGCGGAGGGAGCTAATGAAAAACTGTTTTTT.

V usage is TRBV6-1 and J usage is TRBJ1-1; D perhaps matches TRBD1 (6 bases). Trimming took off 6 bases at V and 5 bases at J, with 13 bases between the two ends. Germline V CDR1 and CDR2: MNHNS, SASEGT. There are 13 residues in the CDR3. The CDR3 sequence is CASRVQGRTEAFF. CDR3 DNA sequence: TGTGCCAGCAGAGTACAGGGAAGGACTGAAGCTTTCTTT.

On this clonotype: A read error is possible here, since a much larger clone lies one base away. The chain couples TRBV10-3 to TRBJ1-5, with 9 bases identical to TRBD1. CDR1 is ENHRY, CDR2 SYGVKD, per germline. V lost 5 bases and J lost 4; bases outside the gene matches: 9. The length of the CDR3 is 16 residues. This CDR3 reads CAISKRLGTGNQPQHF. The CDR3 nucleotides are TGTGCCATCAGTAAGAGATTGGGGACAGGGAATCAGCCCCAGCATTTT.

Only a few counts were recorded for this clonotype. This rearrangement joins TRBV6-1 to TRBJ1-5, with D possibly being TRBD1 (6 bases). The CDR3 runs to 13 residues. V shed 10 bases and J shed 5 bases, with 15 bases lying between them. Germline V gene sequence: CDR1 MNHNS, CDR2 SASEGT. The DNA of the CDR3 is TGTGCCACCGGACAGTTCCTTGATCAGCCCCAGCATTTT. Translation gives CATGQFLDQPQHF.

On this clonotype: This may stem from a read error, because a much larger clone lies one nucleotide away. The chain carries TRBV6-2 or TRBV6-3 and TRBJ2-7; no clear D gene. The V end was cut by 0 bases, the J end by 2 bases, with 20 bases between. The CDR3 spans 18 residues. Germline loops: CDR1 MNHEY, CDR2 SVGEGT. The CDR3 reads CASSYSALGLTYPYEQYV. The CDR3 nucleotides are TGTGCCAGCAGTTACTCGGCTCTGGGCCTTACCTATCCCTACGAGCAGTACGTC.

This clonotype has at least ten counts. This sequence joins TRBV2 and TRBJ1-4; a possible D gene is TRBD1 (5 bases). The V end lost 6 bases, the J end lost 7 bases, and 15 bases lay between the germline ends. CDR3 length equals 14 residues. CDR1 SNHLY and CDR2 FYNNEI come from the germline V gene. Here the CDR3 reads CASRRIQEFEKLFF. The CDR3 bases are TGTGCCAGCAGGAGAATACAGGAGTTTGAAAAACTGTTTTTT.

This clonotype was recorded many times. The genes are TRBV6-1 and TRBJ2-5, with D possibly TRBD1 on 5 matching bases. V was clipped by 6 bases and J by 2 bases, with 13 bases between them. Germline CDR1 MNHNS, CDR2 SASEGT. The CDR3 totals 14 residues. The CDR3 bases are TGTGCCAGCAGCTCATGGACATATCAAGAGACCCAGTACTTC. Its protein is CASSSWTYQETQYF.

In its sample, this clonotype was seen a few times. V usage is TRBV6-1 and J usage is TRBJ1-1, with 7 bases lining up with TRBD1. Germline V gene data show CDR1 as MNHNS and CDR2 as SASEGT. Germline trimming cut 8 bases from V and 0 bases from J; bases unmatched to any gene: 9. This CDR3 is 15 amino acids long. In nucleotides, the CDR3 is TGTGCCAGCCGAGATCCCGGGACAGTGAACACTGAAGCTTTCTTT. This sequence encodes CASRDPGTVNTEAFF.

This clonotype was observed at least ten times. The chain employs TRBV2 and TRBJ1-2, with TRBD1 matching over 8 bases. CDR3 length: 14 amino acids. CDR1 and CDR2 (germline): SNHLY, FYNNEI. The ends lost 7 bases at V and 8 bases at J; junction bases unmatched: 12. Here the CDR3 DNA reads TGTGCCAGCACCATATCAGACAGGGGAGGAGGCTACACCTTC. Its protein is CASTISDRGGGYTF.

This clonotype was detected a few times. This chain links TRBV19 with TRBJ1-3; D gene uncertain. Per the germline V gene, CDR1 is LNHDA and CDR2 is SQIVND (reference sequence). CDR3 length: 13 residues. Trimming stripped 8 bases from V and 7 bases from J, with 15 bases between. CDR3 sequence (DNA): TGTGCCAGTGCACTGACGACGGGGAACACCATATATTTT. This gives the protein CASALTTGNTIYF.

The sample holds many counts of this clonotype. CDR3 coding DNA: TGTGCCACCAGTAGGTTTGCCGGGGAGCTGTTTTTT. As protein: CATSRFAGELFF. The chain joins TRBV24-1 to TRBJ2-2; D unresolved. Germline CDR1 KGHDR, CDR2 SFDVKD. This CDR3 is 12 amino acids long. V lost 6 bases and J 6 bases, leaving 7 bases between the germline ends.

This clonotype was recorded many times. The chain combines TRBV10-3 with TRBJ1-1; TRBD1 matches 8 bases. Germline V gene sequence: CDR1 ENHRY, CDR2 SYGVKD. The V segment lost 4 bases and the J segment 7 bases; nucleotides outside the gene matches: 5. This CDR3 is 13 amino acids long. CDR3 DNA: TGTGCCATCAGTGCAGGGACAGGCATTGAAGCTTTCTTT. Translating it yields CAISAGTGIEAFF.

There are a few counts of this clonotype. The V and J genes are TRBV7-2 and TRBJ1-2; 8 positions agree with TRBD1. The length of the CDR3 is 13 residues. Germline assignment: CDR1 SGHTA and CDR2 FQGNSA. The junction had 7 bases not matched to a gene; V was cut back by 5 bases and J by 8 bases. In nucleotides, the CDR3 is TGTGCCAGCAGCCCCCGCAGGGGGCTCGGCTACACCTTC. Translation: CASSPRRGLGYTF.

This clonotype was observed a few times. The germline gene is not matched at one end of the junction; a read error may be the cause. This chain connects TRBV6-1 to TRBJ2-7; TRBD2 agrees at 8 bases. Looked up from germline, CDR1 is MNHNS and CDR2 is SASEGT. There are 15 residues in the CDR3. CDR3 in amino acids: CASRPGGRRRYGQYF. CDR3 bases: TGTGCCAGCAGACCGGGGGGGAGAAGAAGGTACGGGCAGTACTTC.

The rearrangement uses TRBV6-5 and TRBJ1-1; D remains ambiguous. The germline V and J ends were trimmed by 1 base and 2 bases, with 8 bases remaining between them. Looked up from germline, CDR1 is MNHEY and CDR2 is SVGAGI. There are 14 residues in the CDR3. The CDR3 DNA sequence: TGTGCCAGCAGTTACTTACGGGAAAACACTGAAGCTTTCTTT. It translates to CASSYLRENTEAFF.

This clonotype was observed a handful of times. The chain couples TRBV25-1 to TRBJ1-6; no reliable D call. Germline assignment: CDR1 MGHDK and CDR2 SYGVNS. This CDR3 is 12 amino acids long. Trimming left V 3 bases short and J 9 bases short, with 6 bases between. In nucleotides, the CDR3 is TGTGCCAGCAGTGAGCCCACTTCACCCCTCCACTTT. Its protein product is CASSEPTSPLHF.

The V and J genes are TRBV6-5 and TRBJ1-3, with a weak D call TRBD1 (5 bases). Between the trimmed V and J ends, which lost 0 bases and 4 bases, there was a span of 13 bases. The CDR3 consists of 16 residues. Germline loops: CDR1 MNHEY, CDR2 SVGAGI. The CDR3 DNA reads TGTGCCAGCAGTTACTCGATCCAGGGACCAGGAAACACCATATATTTT. Protein sequence: CASSYSIQGPGNTIYF.

A note on this clonotype: A junction end diverges from the germline sequence, so it may reflect a read error. This chain links TRBV5-1 with TRBJ2-1; 11 bases match TRBD2. The length of the CDR3 is 17 residues. The germline V gene has CDR1 SGHRS and CDR2 YFSETQ. CDR3 DNA: TGTGCCAGCACCGGGACTAGCGGACAGAGCTCCTACAATGAGCAGTTCTTC. Its translation is CASTGTSGQSSYNEQFF.

In this sample, this clonotype turned up a few times. The rearrangement uses TRBV5-6 and TRBJ1-1; 8 bases are a match to TRBD1. This CDR3 comprises 14 residues. With 0 bases clipped from V and 6 bases from J, the junction kept 4 bases outside the gene matches. Germline V gene lookup returns CDR1 SGHDT and CDR2 YYEEEE. In DNA, the CDR3 is TGTGCCAGCAGCTTGGGACAGGGGAGCGCTGAAGCTTTCTTT. This encodes CASSLGQGSAEAFF. Drawing the rest from reference TRBV5-6 and TRBJ1-1, the complete variable domain is DAGVTQSPTHLIKTRGQQVTLRCSPKSGHDTVSWYQQALGQGPQFIFQYYEEEERQRGNFPDRFSGHQFPNYSSELNVNALLLGDSALYLCASSLGQGSAEAFFGQGTRLTVV.

This chain connects TRBV7-3 to TRBJ2-2; 7 bases line up with TRBD1. The V segment lost 5 bases and the J segment 0 bases; nucleotides outside the gene matches: 9. CDR1 is SGHTA and CDR2 is FQGTGA in the germline V gene. This CDR3 spans 17 amino acids. CDR3 protein: CASSKNGQAPNTGELFF. CDR3 nucleotide sequence: TGTGCCAGCAGCAAAAACGGACAGGCCCCGAACACCGGGGAGCTGTTTTTT. The complete variable domain, with remaining parts taken from reference TRBV7-3 and TRBJ2-2, reads GAGVSQTPSNKVTEKGKYVELRCDPISGHTALYWYRQSLGQGPEFLIYFQGTGAADDSGLPNDRFFAVRPEGSVSTLKIQRTERGDSAVYLCASSKNGQAPNTGELFFGEGSRLTVL.

As concerns this clonotype: Since a far larger clone is one base different, this is likely a read error. The conserved closing phenylalanine or tryptophan is absent in this CDR3, likely reflecting a read error. The chain employs TRBV7-2 and TRBJ1-1; D uncertain. The CDR3 runs 13 residues. The V gene lost 3 bases and the J gene lost 2 bases, with 7 bases spanning the gap. The germline gives CDR1 SGHTA, CDR2 FQGNSA. The CDR3 region is CASSFGPNTEAFL. CDR3 bases: TGTGCCAGCAGCTTTGGGCCAAACACTGAAGCTTTCCTT.

J is TRBJ2-7 and V is TRBV3-1, with D perhaps matching TRBD2 (5 bases). Germline V gives CDR1 LGHDT, CDR2 YNNKEL (reference sequence). Trimming pared 0 bases from V and 5 bases from J, leaving 17 bases between. The CDR3 covers 16 residues. This CDR3 is CASSQDRGSPRDEQYF. Here the CDR3 DNA reads TGTGCCAGCAGCCAAGATCGGGGTAGCCCGCGGGACGAGCAGTACTTC.

V is TRBV5-1 and J is TRBJ2-1, with 7 bases lining up with TRBD1. The trim removed 3 bases at V and 0 bases at J, leaving 3 bases unmatched. The germline gives CDR1 SGHRS, CDR2 YFSETQ. The CDR3 length is 15 residues. The CDR3 sequence: CASSSRDSSYNEQFF. The CDR3 region has the DNA TGCGCCAGCAGCTCCCGGGACAGCTCCTACAATGAGCAGTTCTTC.

This clonotype has a handful of counts. V and J are TRBV7-3 and TRBJ2-5, with 7 bases that match TRBD1. CDR1 SGHTA and CDR2 FQGTGA come from the germline V gene. V dropped 5 bases and J dropped 5; count of bases not matched to a gene: 8. The length of the CDR3 is 14 residues. CDR3: CASSQGQGVETQYF. CDR3 sequence (DNA): TGTGCCAGCAGCCAAGGGCAGGGGGTCGAGACCCAGTACTTC.